The rows below give T cell receptor beta chains drawn from one sample of a study of T-cell reconstitution after alpha-beta-depleted transplantation in children. TCRdb used MiXCR to reprocess the PCR reads, holding one entry per CDR3 protein. The table records 450,000 to 600,000 distinct CDR3 sequences, roughly 33% of them present only once. The specimen comprised PBMCs from the stem cell graft donor, sampled from the stem cell graft. These receptors all come from a human donor who donated a stem cell graft to a child with aplastic anemia. Each CDR3 is given with its conserved first and last residue. The D gene is left open where the match is weak. Not every row has a clone size; where given, it reads once, few, many or a size class.

d_gene | j_gene | abundance | v_gene | CDR3aa | CDR3nt
- | TRBJ2-4 | - | TRBV11-2 | CASSSPRFARAKNIQYF | TGTGCCAGCAGCTCGCCCCGTTTTGCCCGGGCCAAAAACATTCAGTACTTC
- | TRBJ1-6 | - | TRBV7-6 | CASSLGGGVHPLHF | TGTGCCAGCAGCTTAGGAGGGGGGGTGCATCCCCTCCACTTT
TRBD1 | TRBJ1-5 | few | TRBV12-3/TRBV12-4 | CASSSMGQGGKGQPQHF | TGTGCCAGCAGTTCTATGGGGCAGGGGGGTAAAGGACAGCCCCAGCATTTT
- | TRBJ2-1 | - | TRBV29-1 | CSVETRTKAYNEQFF | TGCAGCGTCGAAACTCGGACAAAAGCCTACAATGAGCAGTTCTTC
- | TRBJ2-5 | - | TRBV5-1 | CASSLAVSQQETQYF | TGCGCCAGCAGCTTGGCCGTCAGCCAACAAGAGACCCAGTACTTC
- | TRBJ2-2 | - | TRBV5-4 | CASSLETGSNTGELFF | TGTGCCAGCAGCTTGGAGACGGGCTCGAACACCGGGGAGCTGTTTTTT
- | TRBJ2-3 | - | TRBV11-3 | CASSFLFSDTQYF | TGTGCCAGCAGCTTCCTATTCTCAGATACGCAGTATTTT
- | TRBJ2-5 | many | TRBV10-1 | CASSELGKETQYF | TGCGCCAGCAGTGAATTAGGGAAAGAGACCCAGTACTTC
TRBD1 | TRBJ2-2 | - | TRBV10-3 | CAISLRDSFNPGELFF | TGTGCCATCAGCCTCCGGGACAGCTTTAACCCCGGGGAGCTGTTTTTT
- | TRBJ1-5 | - | TRBV12-3/TRBV12-4 | CASSKTEIHQPQHF | TGTGCCAGCAGTAAAACAGAGATACATCAGCCCCAGCATTTT
- | TRBJ2-1 | few | TRBV7-2 | CASSRAKAYNEQFF | TGTGCCAGCAGCCGGGCCAAGGCCTACAATGAGCAGTTCTTC
TRBD1 | TRBJ1-4 | - | TRBV27 | CASSLSGTGGEKLFF | TGTGCCAGCAGTTTATCCGGGACAGGCGGTGAAAAACTGTTTTTT
TRBD2 | TRBJ2-1 | - | TRBV6-2/TRBV6-3 | CASRLSGKSVDEQFF | TGTGCCAGCAGACTAAGCGGGAAGTCGGTTGATGAGCAGTTCTTC
- | TRBJ1-1 | - | TRBV6-5 | CASWDGNEAFF | TGTGCCAGCTGGGACGGAAATGAAGCTTTCTTT
- | TRBJ2-1 | - | TRBV7-9 | CASSLEGGGNEQFF | TGTGCCAGCAGCTTAGAGGGAGGAGGAAATGAGCAGTTCTTC
TRBD2 | TRBJ2-5 | - | TRBV5-1 | CASSASGSIETQYF | TGCGCCAGCAGCGCTAGCGGGAGTATCGAGACCCAGTACTTC
TRBD2 | TRBJ2-3 | - | TRBV5-1 | CASSPGGLARDTQYF | TGCGCCAGCAGCCCCGGGGGACTAGCGAGAGATACGCAGTATTTT
TRBD2 | TRBJ2-2 | few | TRBV11-2 | CASSLDRPASGSPGELFF | TGTGCCAGCAGCTTAGATCGACCGGCTAGCGGGAGCCCCGGGGAGCTGTTTTTT
TRBD1 | TRBJ2-1 | - | TRBV12-3/TRBV12-4 | CASRLGQGLYNEQFF | TGTGCCAGCAGACTGGGACAGGGACTTTACAATGAGCAGTTCTTC
- | TRBJ1-1 | - | TRBV12-3/TRBV12-4 | CASTPEPAAEAFF | TGTGCCAGCACGCCCGAGCCTGCGGCTGAAGCTTTCTTT
TRBD1 | TRBJ1-5 | - | TRBV12-3/TRBV12-4 | CASSGGTAGNQPQHF | TGTGCCAGCAGTGGAGGGACAGCTGGCAATCAGCCCCAGCATTTT
- | TRBJ2-1 | - | TRBV2 | CARGREQFF | TGTGCCAGGGGCCGTGAGCAGTTCTTC
- | TRBJ1-1 | few | TRBV10-3 | CAISKGLMGAEAFF | TGTGCCATCAGCAAGGGACTTATGGGCGCTGAAGCTTTCTTT
- | TRBJ1-4 | - | TRBV20-1 | CSARDQRDRNEKLFF | TGCAGTGCTAGAGACCAGCGGGACCGGAATGAAAAACTGTTTTTT
- | TRBJ1-1 | few | TRBV20-1 | CSARDSMNTEAFF | TGCAGTGCTAGAGACAGCATGAACACTGAAGCTTTCTTT
- | TRBJ1-1 | - | TRBV7-2 | CASSLQQNTGAFF | TGTGCCAGCAGCTTACAGCAGAACACTGGAGCTTTCTTT
TRBD2 | TRBJ2-5 | - | TRBV6-2/TRBV6-3 | CASSYRLAQETQYF | TGTGCCAGCAGTTACAGACTAGCGCAAGAGACCCAGTACTTC
- | TRBJ1-3 | - | TRBV4-3 | CASSQFEGSGNTIYF | TGCGCCAGCAGCCAATTTGAGGGCTCTGGAAACACCATATATTTT
- | TRBJ2-3 | - | TRBV12-3/TRBV12-4 | CASSFRSKGSDTQYF | TGTGCCAGCAGTTTTAGGTCGAAGGGTTCGGATACGCAGTATTTT
- | TRBJ2-5 | - | TRBV18 | CASSPQKLQETQYF | TGTGCCAGCTCACCTCAGAAACTCCAAGAGACCCAGTACTTC
- | TRBJ1-5 | - | TRBV6-5 | CASSYSGADGSNQPQHF | TGTGCCAGCAGTTACTCTGGGGCAGACGGTAGCAATCAGCCCCAGCATTTT
- | TRBJ2-1 | few | TRBV29-1 | CSGLGNEQFF | TGCAGCGGATTGGGCAATGAGCAGTTCTTC
- | TRBJ2-7 | few | TRBV7-2 | CASSFIQGPEQYF | TGTGCCAGCAGCTTCATACAGGGTCCCGAGCAGTACTTC
- | TRBJ1-4 | - | TRBV9 | CASSGGGRNEKLFF | TGTGCCAGCAGCGGGGGAGGTCGAAATGAAAAACTGTTTTTT
- | TRBJ1-1 | - | TRBV28 | CATRMNTEAFF | TGTGCCACCCGAATGAACACTGAAGCTTTCTTT
TRBD1 | TRBJ2-5 | - | TRBV5-1 | CASKQGSNQETQYF | TGCGCCAGCAAACAGGGGTCTAACCAAGAGACCCAGTACTTC
- | TRBJ2-7 | - | TRBV12-3/TRBV12-4 | CASSFHQGPSYEQYF | TGTGCCAGCAGTTTTCATCAGGGGCCCAGCTACGAGCAGTACTTC
- | TRBJ2-1 | - | TRBV29-1 | CSVPTGTTYRGEQFF | TGCAGCGTTCCAACCGGGACAACCTACCGGGGCGAGCAGTTCTTC
TRBD2 | TRBJ2-3 | - | TRBV13 | CASSPRSPSGGRDTQYF | TGTGCCAGCAGCCCTAGGTCTCCTAGCGGAGGCAGAGATACGCAGTATTTT
- | TRBJ2-3 | - | TRBV29-1 | CSVPTDSTDTQYF | TGCAGCGTTCCTACAGACAGCACAGATACGCAGTATTTT
- | TRBJ2-3 | - | TRBV7-2 | CASSPPGARTDTQYF | TGTGCCAGCAGCCCCCCGGGCGCGCGCACAGATACGCAGTATTTT
TRBD1 | TRBJ1-2 | - | TRBV15 | CATSRGPGGYGYTF | TGTGCCACCAGCAGAGGTCCAGGGGGCTATGGCTACACCTTC
- | TRBJ2-5 | - | TRBV7-2 | CASSLGRAEETQYF | TGTGCCAGCAGCTTAGGGAGGGCAGAAGAGACCCAGTACTTC
TRBD2 | TRBJ2-1 | - | TRBV27 | CASSFSAAGASYNEQFF | TGTGCCAGCAGTTTCTCTGCAGCGGGAGCGTCCTACAATGAGCAGTTCTTC
- | TRBJ2-3 | - | TRBV18 | CASSPPGLSSPDTQYF | TGTGCCAGCTCACCTCCGGGCTTATCATCTCCGGATACGCAGTATTTT
- | TRBJ1-1 | few | TRBV20-1 | CSARDILGGSVSGGTEAFF | TGCAGTGCTAGAGATATTTTAGGAGGGTCGGTTTCGGGGGGAACTGAAGCTTTCTTT
- | TRBJ2-2 | once | TRBV14 | CASSQDSGVTGELFF | TGTGCCAGCAGCCAAGATTCAGGGGTGACCGGGGAGCTGTTTTTT
- | TRBJ1-2 | - | TRBV10-3 | CAISESGEYTF | TGTGCCATCAGTGAGTCCGGGGAGTACACCTTC
TRBD1 | TRBJ2-2 | - | TRBV9 | CASSGQGGANTGELFF | TGTGCCAGCAGCGGCCAAGGGGGCGCGAACACCGGGGAGCTGTTTTTT
TRBD2 | TRBJ2-3 | few | TRBV5-1 | CASSLQAGGPPDTQYF | TGCGCCAGCAGCCTCCAAGCGGGAGGGCCGCCAGATACGCAGTATTTT
- | TRBJ1-1 | - | TRBV7-9 | CASSLPGRENTEAFF | TGTGCCAGCAGCCTACCGGGACGGGAGAACACTGAAGCTTTCTTT
TRBD1 | TRBJ1-4 | - | TRBV12-3/TRBV12-4 | CASGDSSLANEKLFF | TGTGCCAGCGGGGACAGTTCGTTGGCTAATGAAAAACTGTTTTTT
- | TRBJ1-2 | - | TRBV29-1 | CSGADPNYGYTF | TGCAGCGGAGCGGATCCTAACTATGGCTACACCTTC
- | TRBJ2-1 | few | TRBV14 | CASSQDKGGGPYNEQFF | TGTGCCAGCAGCCAAGATAAGGGCGGCGGCCCTTACAATGAGCAGTTCTTC
- | TRBJ1-1 | few | TRBV20-1 | CSARSARLNTEAFF | TGCAGTGCTAGGTCCGCCAGACTGAACACTGAAGCTTTCTTT
- | TRBJ1-1 | many | TRBV5-5 | CASSLLQGNTEAFF | TGTGCCAGCAGCTTGCTACAGGGTAACACTGAAGCTTTCTTT
- | TRBJ2-2 | - | TRBV7-7 | CASSLPGAGTGELFF | TGTGCCAGCAGCTTACCGGGGGCAGGCACCGGGGAGCTGTTTTTT